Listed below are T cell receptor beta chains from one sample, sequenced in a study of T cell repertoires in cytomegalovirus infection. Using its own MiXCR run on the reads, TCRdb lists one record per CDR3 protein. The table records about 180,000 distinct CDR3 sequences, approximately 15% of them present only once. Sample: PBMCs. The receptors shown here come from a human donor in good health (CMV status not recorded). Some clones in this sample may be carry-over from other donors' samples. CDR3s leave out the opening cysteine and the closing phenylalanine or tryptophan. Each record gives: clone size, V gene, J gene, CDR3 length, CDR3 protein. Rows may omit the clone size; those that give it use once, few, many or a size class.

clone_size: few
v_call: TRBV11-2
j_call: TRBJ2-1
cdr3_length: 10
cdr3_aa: ASSLVERKEF

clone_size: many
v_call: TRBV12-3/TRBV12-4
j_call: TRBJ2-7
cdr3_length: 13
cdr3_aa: ASSSPGTGGDEQY

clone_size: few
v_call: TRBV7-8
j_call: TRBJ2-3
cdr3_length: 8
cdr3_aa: ASSSGAQY

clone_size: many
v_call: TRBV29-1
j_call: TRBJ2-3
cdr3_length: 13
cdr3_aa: SVEDWGASTDTQY

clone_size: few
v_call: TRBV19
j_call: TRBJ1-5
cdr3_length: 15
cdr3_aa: ASSEEDRGAFGQPQH

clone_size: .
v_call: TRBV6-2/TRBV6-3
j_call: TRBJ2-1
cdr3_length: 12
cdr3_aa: ASSLGTVNNEQF

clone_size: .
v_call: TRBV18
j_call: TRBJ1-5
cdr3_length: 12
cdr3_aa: ASSPVGLNQPQH

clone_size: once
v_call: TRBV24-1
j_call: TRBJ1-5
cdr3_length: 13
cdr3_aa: ATSGDRASGQPQH

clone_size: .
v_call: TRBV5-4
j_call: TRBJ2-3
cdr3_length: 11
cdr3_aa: ASSLGQGDTQY

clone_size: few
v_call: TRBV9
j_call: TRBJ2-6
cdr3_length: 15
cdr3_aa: ASSPQTGGTGANVLT

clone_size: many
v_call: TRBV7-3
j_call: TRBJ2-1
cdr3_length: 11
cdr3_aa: ASRLELGNEQF

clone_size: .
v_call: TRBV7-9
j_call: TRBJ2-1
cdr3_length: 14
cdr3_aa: ASSIPGLAGINEQF

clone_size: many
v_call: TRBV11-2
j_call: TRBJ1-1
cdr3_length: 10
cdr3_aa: ASSLTLTLAF

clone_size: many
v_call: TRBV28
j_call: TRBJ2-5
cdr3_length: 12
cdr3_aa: ASSPNGLEETQY

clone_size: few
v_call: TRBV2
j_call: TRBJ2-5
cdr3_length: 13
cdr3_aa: ASSRTSGRGETQY